This TCR beta chain stems from a study of tumor and adjacent non-tumor tissue in lung cancer. A modified ARM-PCR protocol with three rounds of nested PCR amplified TCRbeta. Each CDR3 protein is one row after TCRdb ran MiXCR on the multiplex PCR reads. The sample includes fewer than 100,000 distinct CDR3 sequences, roughly 72% seen only once; the top ten take approximately 9%. No cell sorting was done before RNA was extracted from the tissue. Looked up from germline, CDR1 is SGHAT and CDR2 is FQNNGV. V was pared by 1 base and J by 1 base, with 10 bases between. The CDR3 totals 15 residues. The source of this sequence is a middle-aged woman with non-small cell lung cancer. Sequencing used lung tumor tissue. This chain links TRBV11-2 with TRBJ2-5; D is undetermined. The CDR3 region is CASSLVAGIQETQYF. CDR3 in DNA: TGTGCCAGCAGCTTAGTTGCCGGAATCCAAGAGACCCAGTACTTC.